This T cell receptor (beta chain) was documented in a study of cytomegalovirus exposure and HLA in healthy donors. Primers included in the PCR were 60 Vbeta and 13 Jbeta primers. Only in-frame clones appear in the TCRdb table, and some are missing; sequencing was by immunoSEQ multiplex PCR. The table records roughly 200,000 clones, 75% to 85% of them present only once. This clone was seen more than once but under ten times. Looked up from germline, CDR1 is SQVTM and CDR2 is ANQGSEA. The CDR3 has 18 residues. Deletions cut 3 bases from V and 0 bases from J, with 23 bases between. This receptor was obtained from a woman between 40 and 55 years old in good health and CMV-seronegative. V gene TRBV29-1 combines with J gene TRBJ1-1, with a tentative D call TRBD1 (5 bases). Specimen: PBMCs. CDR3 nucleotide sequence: TGCAGCGTTGATGGGGGGTTACAACGGGGTTACATGAACACTGAAGCTTTCTTT. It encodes CSVDGGLQRGYMNTEAFF. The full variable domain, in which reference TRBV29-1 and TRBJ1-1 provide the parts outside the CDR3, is SAVISQKPSRDICQRGTSLTIQCQVDSQVTMMFWYRQQPGQSLTLIATANQGSEATYESGFVIDKFPISRPNLTFSTLTVSNMSPEDSSIYLCSVDGGLQRGYMNTEAFFGQGTRLTVV.